Described below is a single TCR beta chain sequence and its context. Its cognate antigen is unknown. These data are taken from a study of T cells in Graves' hyperthyroidism and ophthalmopathy. Points from the study as a whole: The blood repertoire included most of the expanded thyroid clonotypes above 0.001.

TCR beta CDR3 regions were amplified from RNA transcripts. The TCR CDR3 was amplified in a first-round RT-PCR using the HTBI primer set. TCRdb re-called the multiplex PCR reads with MiXCR, one entry per CDR3 protein. The table has about 180,000 distinct CDR3 sequences, about 17% seen once; the top ten hold roughly 29%. Hyperthyroidism of Graves' type that showed no ophthalmopathy progression within 18 months was stable. Lactation, pregnancy, other autoimmune disease or uncontrolled infection led to exclusion of patients. From 8.5 to 10 ml of fresh peripheral blood, PBMCs were isolated. Trimming stripped 2 bases from V and 3 bases from J, with 8 bases between. The CDR3 totals 13 residues. Germline-derived CDR1 and CDR2 are SGHTS and YDEGEE.

The receptor was isolated from a woman aged 45-65 years with Graves' hyperthyroidism. The specimen was blood. This chain uses TRBV5-8 with TRBJ1-2; D ambiguous. The CDR3 is CASSFAEDYGYTF. In DNA, the CDR3 is TGTGCCAGCAGCTTTGCCGAGGACTATGGCTACACCTTC.